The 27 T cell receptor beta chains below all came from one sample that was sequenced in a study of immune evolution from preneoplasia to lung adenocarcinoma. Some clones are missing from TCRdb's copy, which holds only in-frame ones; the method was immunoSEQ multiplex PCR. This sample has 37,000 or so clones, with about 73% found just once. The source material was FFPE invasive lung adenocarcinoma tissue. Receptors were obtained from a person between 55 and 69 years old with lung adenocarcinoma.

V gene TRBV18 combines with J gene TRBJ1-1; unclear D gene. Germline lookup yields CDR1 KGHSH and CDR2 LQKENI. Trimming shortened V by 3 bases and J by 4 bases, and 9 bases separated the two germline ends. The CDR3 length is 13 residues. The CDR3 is CASSPGRGTEAFF. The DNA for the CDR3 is TGTGCCAGCTCACCTGGGAGAGGCACTGAAGCTTTCTTT.

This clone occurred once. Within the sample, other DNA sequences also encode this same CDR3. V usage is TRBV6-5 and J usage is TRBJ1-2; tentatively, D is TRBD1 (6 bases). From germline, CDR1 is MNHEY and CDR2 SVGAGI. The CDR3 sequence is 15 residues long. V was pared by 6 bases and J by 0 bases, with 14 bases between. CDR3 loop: CASSPRGGANYGYTF. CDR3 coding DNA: TGTGCCAGCAGCCCGAGAGGGGGGGCTAACTATGGCTACACCTTC.

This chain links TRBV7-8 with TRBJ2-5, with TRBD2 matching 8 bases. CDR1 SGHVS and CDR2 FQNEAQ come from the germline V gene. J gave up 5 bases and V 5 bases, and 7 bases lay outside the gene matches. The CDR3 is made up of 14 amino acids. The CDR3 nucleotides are TGTGCCAGCAGCCCACGGGGGGGAGGGGAGACCCAGTACTTC. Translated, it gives CASSPRGGGETQYF.

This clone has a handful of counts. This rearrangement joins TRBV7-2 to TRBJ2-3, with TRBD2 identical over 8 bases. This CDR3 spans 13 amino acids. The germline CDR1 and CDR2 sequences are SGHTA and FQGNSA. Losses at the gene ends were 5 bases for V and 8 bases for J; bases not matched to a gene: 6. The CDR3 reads CASSPAAGGTQYF. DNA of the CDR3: TGTGCCAGCAGCCCTGCGGCGGGAGGTACGCAGTATTTT.

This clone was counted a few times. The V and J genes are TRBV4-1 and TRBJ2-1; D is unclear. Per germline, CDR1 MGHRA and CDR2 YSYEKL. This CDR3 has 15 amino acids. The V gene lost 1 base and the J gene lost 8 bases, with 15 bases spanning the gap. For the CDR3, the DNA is TGCGCCAGCAGCCAAGTTGACTCGCCGGGCGATGAGCAGTTCTTC. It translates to CASSQVDSPGDEQFF.

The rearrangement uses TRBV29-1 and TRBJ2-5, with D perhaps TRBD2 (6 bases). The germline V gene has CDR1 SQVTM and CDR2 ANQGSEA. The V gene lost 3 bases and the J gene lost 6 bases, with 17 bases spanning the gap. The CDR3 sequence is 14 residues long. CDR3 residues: CSVEGGPGRKTQYF. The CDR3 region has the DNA TGCAGCGTTGAGGGGGGACCGGGACGCAAGACCCAGTACTTC.

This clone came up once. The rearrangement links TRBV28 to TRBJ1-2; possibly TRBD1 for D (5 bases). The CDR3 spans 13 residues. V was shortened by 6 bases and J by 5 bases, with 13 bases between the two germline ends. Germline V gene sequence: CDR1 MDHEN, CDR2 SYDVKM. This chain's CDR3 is CASSPTRQYGYTF. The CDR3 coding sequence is TGTGCCAGCAGCCCAACCCGACAGTATGGCTACACCTTC.

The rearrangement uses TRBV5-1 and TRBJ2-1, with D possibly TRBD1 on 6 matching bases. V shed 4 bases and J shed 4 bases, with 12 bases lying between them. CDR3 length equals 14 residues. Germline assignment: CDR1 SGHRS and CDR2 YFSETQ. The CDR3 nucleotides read TGCGCCAGCAGCCCAACAACAGGGTACAATGAGCAGTTCTTC. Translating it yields CASSPTTGYNEQFF. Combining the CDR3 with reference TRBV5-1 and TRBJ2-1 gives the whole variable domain KAGVTQTPRYLIKTRGQQVTLSCSPISGHRSVSWYQQTPGQGLQFLFEYFSETQRNKGNFPGRFSGRQFSNSRSEMNVSTLELGDSALYLCASSPTTGYNEQFFGPGTRLTVL.

The CDR3 protein is CASRAQGANTEAFF. The CDR3, as DNA: TGTGCCAGTAGAGCTCAGGGCGCCAACACTGAAGCTTTCTTT. This rearrangement joins TRBV19 to TRBJ1-1, with D perhaps matching TRBD1 (5 bases). In germline, CDR1 is LNHDA, CDR2 SQIVND (reference sequence). Between the trimmed V and J ends, which lost 6 bases and 2 bases, there was a span of 13 bases. There are 14 residues in the CDR3.

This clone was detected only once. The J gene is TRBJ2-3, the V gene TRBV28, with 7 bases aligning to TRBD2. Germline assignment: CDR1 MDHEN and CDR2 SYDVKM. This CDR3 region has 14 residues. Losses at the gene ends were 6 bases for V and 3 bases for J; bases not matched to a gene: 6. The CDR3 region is CASRGEGITDTQYF. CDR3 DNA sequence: TGTGCCAGCAGGGGGGAGGGGATAACAGATACGCAGTATTTT.

The CDR3 nucleotides read TGTGCCAGTAGTAGTGGCAGGGATGCCACCTCTGGGGCCAACGTCCTGACTTTC. This translates into CASSSGRDATSGANVLTF. The chain joins TRBV19 to TRBJ2-6, with D maybe TRBD1 (5 bases). Germline V lookup: CDR1 LNHDA, CDR2 SQIVND (reference sequence). Trimming left V 4 bases short and J 0 bases short, with 16 bases between. This CDR3 comprises 18 residues.

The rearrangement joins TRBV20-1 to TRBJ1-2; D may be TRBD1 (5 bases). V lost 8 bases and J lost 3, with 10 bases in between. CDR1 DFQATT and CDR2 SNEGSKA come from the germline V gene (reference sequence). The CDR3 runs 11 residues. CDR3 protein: CSHQGDYGYTF. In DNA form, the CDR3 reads TGCAGTCACCAGGGCGACTATGGCTACACCTTC.

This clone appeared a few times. The CDR3 spells CASSFRGLAKNEQFF. Here the CDR3 DNA reads TGTGCCAGCAGTTTCAGAGGGTTGGCAAAGAATGAGCAGTTCTTC. This chain uses TRBV28 with TRBJ2-1; possible D gene TRBD2, 5 bases. V was pared by 3 bases and J by 7 bases, with 16 bases between. This CDR3 contains 15 residues. From germline, CDR1 is MDHEN and CDR2 SYDVKM.

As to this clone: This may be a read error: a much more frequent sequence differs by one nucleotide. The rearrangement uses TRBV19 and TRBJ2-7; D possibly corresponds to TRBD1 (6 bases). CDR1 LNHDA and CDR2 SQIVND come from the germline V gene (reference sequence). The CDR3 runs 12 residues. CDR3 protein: CTSSSGHYEQYF. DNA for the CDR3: TGTACCAGTAGCTCGGGACACTACGAGCAGTACTTC.

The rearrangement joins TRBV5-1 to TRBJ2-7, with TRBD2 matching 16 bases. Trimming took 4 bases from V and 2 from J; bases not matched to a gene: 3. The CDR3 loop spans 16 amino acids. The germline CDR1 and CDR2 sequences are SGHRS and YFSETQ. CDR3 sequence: CASSAGLAGGPYEQYF. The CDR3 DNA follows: TGCGCCAGCAGCGCGGGACTAGCGGGAGGGCCCTACGAGCAGTACTTC.

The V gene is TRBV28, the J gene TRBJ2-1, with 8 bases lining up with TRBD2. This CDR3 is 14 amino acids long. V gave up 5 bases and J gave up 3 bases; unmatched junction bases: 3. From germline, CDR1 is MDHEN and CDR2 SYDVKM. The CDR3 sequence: CASSLSGSYNEQFF. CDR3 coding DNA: TGTGCCAGCAGTCTGAGCGGGAGCTACAATGAGCAGTTCTTC.

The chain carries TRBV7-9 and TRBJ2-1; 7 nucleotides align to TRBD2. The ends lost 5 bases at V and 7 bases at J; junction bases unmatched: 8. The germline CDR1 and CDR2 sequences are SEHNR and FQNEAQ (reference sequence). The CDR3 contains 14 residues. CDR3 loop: CASSRLVAGNEQFF. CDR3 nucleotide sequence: TGTGCCAGCAGCCGCCTGGTAGCGGGTAATGAGCAGTTCTTC.

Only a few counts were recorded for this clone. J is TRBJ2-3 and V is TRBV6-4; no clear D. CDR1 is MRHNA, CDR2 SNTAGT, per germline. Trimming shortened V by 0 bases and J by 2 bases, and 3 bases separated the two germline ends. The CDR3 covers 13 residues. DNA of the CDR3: TGTGCCAGCAGTGACTCGACCACAGATACGCAGTATTTT. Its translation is CASSDSTTDTQYF.

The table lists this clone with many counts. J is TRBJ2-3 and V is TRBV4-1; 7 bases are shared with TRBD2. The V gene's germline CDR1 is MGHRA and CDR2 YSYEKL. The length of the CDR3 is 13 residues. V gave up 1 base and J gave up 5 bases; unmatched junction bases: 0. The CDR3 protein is CASSQGGGDTQYF. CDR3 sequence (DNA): TGCGCCAGCAGCCAAGGGGGGGGAGATACGCAGTATTTT.

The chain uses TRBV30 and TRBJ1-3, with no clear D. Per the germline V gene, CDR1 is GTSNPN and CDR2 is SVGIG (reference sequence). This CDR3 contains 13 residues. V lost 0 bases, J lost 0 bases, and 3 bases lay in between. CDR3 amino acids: CAWSVTSGNTIYF. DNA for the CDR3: TGTGCCTGGAGTGTAACCTCTGGAAACACCATATATTTT.

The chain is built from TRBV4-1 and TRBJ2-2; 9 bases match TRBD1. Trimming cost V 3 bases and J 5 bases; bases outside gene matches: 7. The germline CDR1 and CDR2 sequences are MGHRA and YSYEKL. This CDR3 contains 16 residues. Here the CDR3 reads CASSQYGTGTTGELFF. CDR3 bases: TGCGCCAGCAGCCAGTACGGGACAGGGACGACCGGGGAGCTGTTTTTT.

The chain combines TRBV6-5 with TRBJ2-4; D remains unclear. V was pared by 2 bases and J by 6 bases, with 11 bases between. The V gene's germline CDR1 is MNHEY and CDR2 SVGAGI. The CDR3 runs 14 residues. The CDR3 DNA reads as TGTGCCAGCAGTTACGGACGATGGGGAAACATTCAGTACTTC. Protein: CASSYGRWGNIQYF.

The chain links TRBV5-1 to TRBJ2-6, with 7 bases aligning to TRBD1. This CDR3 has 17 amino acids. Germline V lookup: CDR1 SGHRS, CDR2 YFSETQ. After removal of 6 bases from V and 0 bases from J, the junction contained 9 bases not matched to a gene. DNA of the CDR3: TGCGCCAGCACCAATACAGGGGCTTCCTCTGGGGCCAACGTCCTGACTTTC. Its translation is CASTNTGASSGANVLTF.

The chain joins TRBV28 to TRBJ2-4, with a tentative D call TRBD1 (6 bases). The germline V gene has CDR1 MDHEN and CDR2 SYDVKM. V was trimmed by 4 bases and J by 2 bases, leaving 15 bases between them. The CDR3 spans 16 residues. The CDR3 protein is CASSSAVRGTKNIQYF. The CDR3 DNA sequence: TGTGCCAGCAGTTCCGCCGTTAGGGGGACCAAAAACATTCAGTACTTC.

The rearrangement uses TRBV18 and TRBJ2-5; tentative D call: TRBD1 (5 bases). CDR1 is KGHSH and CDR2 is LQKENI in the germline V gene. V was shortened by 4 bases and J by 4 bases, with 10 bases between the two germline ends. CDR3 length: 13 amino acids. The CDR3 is CASSRSGLETQYF. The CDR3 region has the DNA TGTGCCAGCTCACGATCAGGGTTAGAGACCCAGTACTTC. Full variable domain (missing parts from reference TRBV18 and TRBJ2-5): NAGVMQNPRHLVRRRGQEARLRCSPMKGHSHVYWYRQLPEEGLKFMVYLQKENIIDESGMPKERFSAEFPKEGPSILRIQQVVRGDSAAYFCASSRSGLETQYFGPGTRLLVL.

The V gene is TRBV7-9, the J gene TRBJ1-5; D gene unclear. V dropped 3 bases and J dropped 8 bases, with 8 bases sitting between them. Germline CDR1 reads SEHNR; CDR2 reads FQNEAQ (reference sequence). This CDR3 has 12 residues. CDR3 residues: CASSLDLEPQHF. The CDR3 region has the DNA TGTGCCAGCAGCTTGGACTTGGAGCCCCAGCATTTT. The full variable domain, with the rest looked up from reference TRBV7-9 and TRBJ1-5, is DTGVSQNPRHKITKRGQNVTFRCDPISEHNRLYWYRQTLGQGPEFLTYFQNEAQLEKSRLLSDRFSAERPKGSFSTLEIQRTEQGDSAMYLCASSLDLEPQHFGDGTRLSIL.

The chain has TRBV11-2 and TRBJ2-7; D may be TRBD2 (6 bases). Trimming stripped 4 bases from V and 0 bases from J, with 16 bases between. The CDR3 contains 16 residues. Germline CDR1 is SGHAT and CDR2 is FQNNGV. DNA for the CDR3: TGTGCCAGCAGCTCCACCCTAGCGCTTAACTCCTACGAGCAGTACTTC. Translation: CASSSTLALNSYEQYF.